A single sample gave rise to the 23 T cell receptor beta chains below, sequenced in a study of CD8 T cells in ankylosing spondylitis. Each CDR3 protein gets one entry after TCRdb re-called the 5' RACE reads with MiXCR. The sample contains about 150,000 distinct CDR3 sequences, approximately 10% of which appear only once. The material sequenced was blood, either unsorted or a sorted T cell fraction (not recorded which). These receptors were collected from a female donor with ankylosing spondylitis or in good health (not recorded which).

This clonotype was seen a handful of times. The chain joins TRBV29-1 to TRBJ2-7, with TRBD1 identical over 9 bases. The CDR3 spans 12 residues. Unmatched junction bases numbered 3, after V lost 5 bases and J lost 4 bases. The germline V gene has CDR1 SQVTM and CDR2 ANQGSEA. The CDR3, as DNA: TGCAGCGTTCAAGGACAGGGGTACGAGCAGTACTTC. Protein: CSVQGQGYEQYF.

The rearrangement links TRBV7-9 to TRBJ1-4; D may be TRBD1 (5 bases). Trimming stripped 7 bases from V and 7 bases from J, with 22 bases between. The germline CDR1 and CDR2 sequences are SEHNR and FQNEAQ (reference sequence). This CDR3 is built from 16 residues. The CDR3 nucleotides read TGTGCCAGCACCCGAGCTTCTGGGGGAGTACGTGAAAAACTGTTTTTT. Its translation: CASTRASGGVREKLFF.

The sample holds many counts of this clonotype. The rearrangement uses TRBV27 and TRBJ2-7; D is undetermined. The germline CDR1 and CDR2 sequences are MNHEY and SMNVEV (reference sequence). The ends were cut back, 2 bases at V and 2 bases at J, with 13 bases in the middle. The CDR3 loop spans 15 amino acids. The CDR3 loop reads CASSLRGSRPYEQYF. DNA for the CDR3: TGTGCCAGCAGTTTACGCGGCAGCCGACCCTACGAGCAGTACTTC.

This clonotype has ten or more counts. The V call is TRBV7-9, the J call TRBJ2-1; the match to TRBD2 covers 9 bases. The V segment lost 6 bases and the J segment 0 bases; nucleotides outside the gene matches: 6. Germline values: CDR1 SEHNR, CDR2 FQNEAQ (reference sequence). The CDR3 runs to 16 residues. As DNA, the CDR3 is TGTGCCAGCAGTCAAGCGGGAGGCCTCTCCTACAATGAGCAGTTCTTC. Residues: CASSQAGGLSYNEQFF.

This clonotype was recorded many times. This chain uses TRBV20-1 with TRBJ2-1; a possible D gene is TRBD2 (6 bases). CDR3 length: 15 residues. CDR1 is DFQATT, CDR2 SNEGSKA, per germline (reference sequence). Trimming stripped 8 bases from V and 9 bases from J, with 26 bases between. CDR3: CSSLGRASGGPEQFF. CDR3 DNA: TGCAGTTCCCTTGGTCGGGCTAGTGGAGGGCCTGAGCAGTTCTTC.

V gene TRBV6-5 combines with J gene TRBJ2-7; D is ambiguous. The V end lost 2 bases, the J end lost 7 bases, and 15 bases lay between the germline ends. Germline CDR1 and CDR2: MNHEY and SVGAGI. CDR3 length: 14 residues. The CDR3 loop reads CASSYTTELREQYF. The CDR3 nucleotides are TGTGCCAGCAGTTACACCACTGAACTACGGGAGCAGTACTTC.

The J gene is TRBJ2-7, the V gene TRBV12-3 or TRBV12-4; maybe TRBD2 (5 bases). The CDR3 has 14 amino acids. V was pared by 7 bases and J by 0 bases, with 13 bases between. The chain's CDR3 is CASTETSSSYEQYF. The DNA for the CDR3 is TGTGCCAGCACCGAAACTAGTTCCTCCTACGAGCAGTACTTC.

The sample holds many counts of this clonotype. The chain couples TRBV29-1 to TRBJ1-1, with 10 positions matching TRBD1. V lost 0 bases, J lost 11 bases, and 6 bases stayed unmatched. The CDR3 consists of 13 residues. Germline assignment: CDR1 SQVTM and CDR2 ANQGSEA. The CDR3 DNA follows: TGCAGCGTTGAAGAGGACAGGGGGAAAGGGGCTTTCTTT. This sequence encodes CSVEEDRGKGAFF.

This clonotype was seen only a few times. The J gene is TRBJ2-2, the V gene TRBV3-1, with 7 nucleotides matching TRBD1. The junction had 2 bases not matched to a gene; V was cut back by 6 bases and J by 4 bases. The CDR3 spans 13 residues. Germline assignment: CDR1 LGHDT and CDR2 YNNKEL (reference sequence). The CDR3 here is CASRGGGTGELFF. As DNA, the CDR3 is TGTGCCAGCAGAGGGGGCGGCACCGGGGAGCTGTTTTTT.

Many counts were recorded for this clonotype. V is TRBV5-1 and J is TRBJ2-2; D could derive from TRBD1 or TRBD2 (5 bases each). This CDR3 comprises 16 residues. The V end lost 0 bases, the J end lost 4 bases, and 13 bases lay between the germline ends. Germline lookup yields CDR1 SGHRS and CDR2 YFSETQ. DNA for the CDR3: TGCGCCAGCAGCTTGGTGTCGAAGGGGAGCACCGGGGAGCTGTTTTTT. This gives the protein CASSLVSKGSTGELFF.

Ten or more counts support this clonotype. The CDR3 DNA reads TGTGCCACCAGCAGTCGGCTAGCGAATAACAATGAGCAGTTCTTC. This codes for CATSSRLANNNEQFF. The V and J genes are TRBV15 and TRBJ2-1, with a possible D match to TRBD2 (6 bases). The CDR3 spans 15 residues. V lost 3 bases, J lost 5 bases, and 14 bases lay in between. Germline CDR1 LNHNV, CDR2 YYDKDF (reference sequence). The full variable domain, with the rest looked up from reference TRBV15 and TRBJ2-1, is DAMVIQNPRYQVTQFGKPVTLSCSQTLNHNVMYWYQQKSSQAPKLLFHYYDKDFNNEADTPDNFQSRRPNTSFCFLDIRSPGLGDTAMYLCATSSRLANNNEQFFGPGTRLTVL.

This clonotype showed up many times. This chain connects TRBV10-3 to TRBJ2-7, with D unclear. Trimming removed 0 bases at V and 5 bases at J, with 8 bases between. CDR1 and CDR2 (germline): ENHRY, SYGVKD. CDR3 length: 13 residues. CDR3 sequence: CAISESELHEQYF. Written as DNA, the CDR3 is TGTGCCATCAGTGAGTCGGAGCTCCACGAGCAGTACTTC.

This clonotype has a count of ten or more. The genes are TRBV28 and TRBJ1-2, with a tentative D call TRBD1 (6 bases). In germline, CDR1 is MDHEN, CDR2 SYDVKM. V was pared by 7 bases and J by 4 bases, with 16 bases between. The CDR3 has 14 amino acids. CDR3 loop: CASIPTGRAYGYTF. DNA of the CDR3: TGTGCCAGCATACCGACAGGTAGGGCCTATGGCTACACCTTC.

This clonotype was seen repeatedly, ten times or more. The CDR3 region is CSARGGVVSGQPQHF. As DNA, the CDR3 is TGCAGTGCTAGAGGAGGGGTGGTTTCAGGTCAGCCCCAGCATTTT. This sequence joins TRBV20-1 and TRBJ1-5, with D perhaps matching TRBD1 (5 bases). This CDR3 is built from 15 residues. Per the germline V gene, CDR1 is DFQATT and CDR2 is SNEGSKA (reference sequence). Trimming took off 1 base at V and 6 bases at J, with 16 bases between the two ends.

This clonotype was recorded a few times. The chain couples TRBV2 to TRBJ2-7, with D possibly being TRBD1 (6 bases). Germline values: CDR1 SNHLY, CDR2 FYNNEI. This CDR3 comprises 14 residues. V shed 4 bases and J shed 6 bases, with 16 bases lying between them. CDR3 nucleotide sequence: TGTGCCAGCAGTGTTCAGGGGCAGCTCGGCGAGCAGTACTTC. Residues: CASSVQGQLGEQYF.

This clonotype was picked up many times. V usage is TRBV5-1 and J usage is TRBJ2-1; 10 nucleotides line up with TRBD2. CDR1 is SGHRS, CDR2 YFSETQ, per germline. CDR3 length equals 15 residues. V shed 3 bases, J shed 9 bases, and the junction held 9 bases outside the gene matches. CDR3 protein: CASSSAGTSVPEQFF. The CDR3 nucleotides are TGCGCCAGCAGCTCTGCCGGGACTAGCGTACCTGAGCAGTTCTTC.

This clonotype showed up many times. The chain combines TRBV29-1 with TRBJ1-3; D may be TRBD1 (5 bases). Deletions cut 1 base from V and 2 bases from J, with 6 bases between. The CDR3 has 13 residues. Germline lookup yields CDR1 SQVTM and CDR2 ANQGSEA. CDR3 sequence: CSVEVGAGNTIYF. CDR3 nucleotide sequence: TGCAGCGTTGAAGTAGGGGCTGGAAACACCATATATTTT. Full variable domain (rest looked up from reference TRBV29-1 and TRBJ1-3): SAVISQKPSRDICQRGTSLTIQCQVDSQVTMMFWYRQQPGQSLTLIATANQGSEATYESGFVIDKFPISRPNLTFSTLTVSNMSPEDSSIYLCSVEVGAGNTIYFGEGSWLTVV.

This clonotype was recorded many times. The V gene is TRBV12-3 or TRBV12-4, the J gene TRBJ1-5; D might be TRBD1 (5 bases). CDR3 length equals 15 residues. V was shortened by 6 bases and J by 0 bases, with 12 bases between the two germline ends. CDR3 in amino acids: CASSLDRHSNQPQHF. CDR3 coding DNA: TGTGCCAGCAGCCTAGACAGACATAGCAATCAGCCCCAGCATTTT.

This clonotype was observed many times. V and J are TRBV4-2 and TRBJ2-1; 11 nucleotides align to TRBD2. This CDR3 is 16 amino acids long. The V gene end was trimmed by 6 bases and the J gene end by 4 bases; junction bases not matched to a gene: 8. Per germline, CDR1 LGHNA and CDR2 YNFKEQ. The CDR3 here is CASSRIAGGTYNEQFF. The CDR3 nucleotides are TGTGCCAGCAGTCGAATAGCGGGGGGGACGTACAATGAGCAGTTCTTC.

This clonotype came up many times. The J gene is TRBJ1-1, the V gene TRBV7-2; the match to TRBD1 covers 7 bases. Losses at the gene ends were 5 bases for V and 0 bases for J; bases not matched to a gene: 9. The CDR3 consists of 16 residues. Germline V gives CDR1 SGHTA, CDR2 FQGNSA. DNA of the CDR3: TGTGCCAGCAGCCCAGATAAGGGGGCACTGAACACTGAAGCTTTCTTT. It yields the protein CASSPDKGALNTEAFF.

The table lists this clonotype with many counts. This chain links TRBV3-1 with TRBJ2-6; D is unclear. This CDR3 region has 16 residues. Trimming pared 2 bases from V and 0 bases from J, leaving 8 bases between. Germline V gene data show CDR1 as LGHDT and CDR2 as YNNKEL (reference sequence). The CDR3: CASSQNGASGANVLTF. The CDR3 nucleotides read TGTGCCAGCAGCCAAAACGGTGCCTCTGGGGCCAACGTCCTGACTTTC.

There are a few counts of this clonotype. The V gene is TRBV5-8, the J gene TRBJ2-2; 11 bases agree with TRBD1. Trimming removed 4 bases from V and 7 bases from J; junction bases left unmatched: 9. This CDR3 has 16 amino acids. The germline V gene encodes CDR1 SGHTS and CDR2 YDEGEE. For the CDR3, the DNA is TGTGCCAGCAGCGCCGGGACAGGGGGGATCATCGGGGAGCTGTTTTTT. Encoded protein: CASSAGTGGIIGELFF.

The sample holds a few counts of this clonotype. J is TRBJ1-3 and V is TRBV11-2; D gene unclear. CDR1 is SGHAT and CDR2 is FQNNGV in the germline V gene. Trimming took off 5 bases at V and 4 bases at J, with 18 bases between the two ends. The CDR3 covers 16 residues. This CDR3 is CASSPSGPSRGNTIYF. Written as DNA, the CDR3 is TGTGCCAGCAGCCCCTCGGGCCCCTCGAGAGGAAACACCATATATTTT. Using reference TRBV11-2 and TRBJ1-3 for the parts outside the CDR3, the full variable domain is EAGVAQSPRYKIIEKRQSVAFWCNPISGHATLYWYQQILGQGPKLLIQFQNNGVVDDSQLPKDRFSAERLKGVDSTLKIQPAKLEDSAVYLCASSPSGPSRGNTIYFGEGSWLTVV.